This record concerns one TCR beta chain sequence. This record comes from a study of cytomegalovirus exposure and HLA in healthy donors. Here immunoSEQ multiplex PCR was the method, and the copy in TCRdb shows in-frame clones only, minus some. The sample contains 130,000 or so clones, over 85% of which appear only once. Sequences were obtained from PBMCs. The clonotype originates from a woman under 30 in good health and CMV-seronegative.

CDR3 DNA: TGCGCCAGTACGGTCGGGACTCCCTCCTACAATGAGCAGTTCTTC. Encoded protein: CASTVGTPSYNEQFF. This chain joins TRBV5-1 and TRBJ2-1; D perhaps matches TRBD2 (6 bases). Trimming removed 8 bases from V and 0 bases from J, with 15 bases in between. The CDR3 sequence is 15 residues long. Germline V gene lookup returns CDR1 SGHRS and CDR2 YFSETQ. Based on the CDR3 plus reference TRBV5-1 and TRBJ2-1, the full variable domain is KAGVTQTPRYLIKTRGQQVTLSCSPISGHRSVSWYQQTPGQGLQFLFEYFSETQRNKGNFPGRFSGRQFSNSRSEMNVSTLELGDSALYLCASTVGTPSYNEQFFGPGTRLTVL.